The source of this T cell receptor (beta chain) is a study of OX40 agonist ivuxolimab in advanced cancers. As for the study in general: Partial responses, seen in three patients, involved one hepatocellular carcinoma and two cutaneous melanomas. Study observations and caveats: Also showing low normalized T-cell clonal expansion were some of the nonresponders. At 0.1 to 3.0 mg/kg and by week 6, clonal expansion occurred in CD4+ and CD8+ blood T cells. More expanded clones were seen, on average, in CD8+ T cells than in CD4+.

The CDR3 covers 15 residues. Trimming took 4 bases from V and 8 from J; bases not matched to a gene: 4. CDR1 is SNHLY, CDR2 FYNNEI, per germline. To note about this clone: The antigen remains undetermined.

The method was immunoSEQ multiplex PCR; TCRdb's version includes in-frame clones alone and lacks a portion of them. The sample lists tens of thousands of clones, around 94% occurring once. This receptor was taken from an adult with an advanced solid tumor such as melanoma, head and neck, liver or kidney cancer. Sequencing was performed on CD4+ or CD8+ T cells sorted from blood, taken in a trial of the OX40 agonist ivuxolimab. The rearrangement links TRBV2 to TRBJ1-6; 11 positions agree with TRBD1. The CDR3 spells CASSGDRGKYSPLHF. For the CDR3, the DNA is TGTGCCAGCAGTGGGGACAGGGGGAAATATTCACCCCTCCACTTT.